The 10 T cell receptor beta chains in this list originate from one sample, sequenced in a study of blood T cell repertoires in COVID-19. Sequenced by immunoSEQ multiplex PCR; TCRdb stores in-frame clones only, minus some. Counted here are 25,000 to 35,000 clones, 80% to 90% occurring once; the ten biggest clones make up less than 30%. The material sequenced was peripheral blood. These receptors originate from a human donor in a cohort sampled during active COVID-19.

This sequence joins TRBV5-1 and TRBJ1-2, with D perhaps matching TRBD1 (5 bases). V was clipped by 0 bases and J by 8 bases, with 11 bases between them. The CDR3 spans 13 residues. Germline V gives CDR1 SGHRS, CDR2 YFSETQ. As DNA, the CDR3 is TGCGCCAGCAGCTTGGAACGTGGGGCCGGCTACACCTTC. Its translation: CASSLERGAGYTF.

The chain has TRBV4-2 and TRBJ2-7, with 7 bases identical to TRBD1. Germline values: CDR1 LGHNA, CDR2 YNFKEQ. Trimming cost V 0 bases and J 3 bases; bases outside gene matches: 5. The length of the CDR3 is 15 residues. CDR3 DNA sequence: TGTGCCAGCAGCCAAGATATGACAGGGCTCTACGAGCAGTACTTC. It is translated as CASSQDMTGLYEQYF.

The V call is TRBV9, the J call TRBJ1-2; D remains unclear. This CDR3 is built from 16 residues. In germline, CDR1 is SGDLS, CDR2 YYNGEE. Trimming left V 0 bases short and J 8 bases short, with 20 bases between. CDR3 region: CASSVVVDPGPEGYTF. CDR3 DNA sequence: TGTGCCAGCAGCGTAGTAGTAGATCCGGGTCCGGAGGGCTACACCTTC.

This clone was recorded only once. The rearrangement uses TRBV2 and TRBJ2-6; D is possibly TRBD1 (6 bases). This CDR3 is built from 14 residues. Trimming removed 6 bases at V and 2 bases at J, with 8 bases between. Germline V gives CDR1 SNHLY, CDR2 FYNNEI. In nucleotides, the CDR3 is TGTGCCAGCAGCCAGGGGCCTGGGGCCAACGTCCTGACTTTC. Residues: CASSQGPGANVLTF.

The rearrangement links TRBV30 to TRBJ1-5; no clear D gene. The V gene lost 5 bases and the J gene lost 11 bases, with 7 bases spanning the gap. The CDR3 is made up of 9 amino acids. Germline CDR1 and CDR2: GTSNPN and SVGIG (reference sequence). The CDR3 region has the DNA TGTGCCTGGCCTCCGTCCCAGCATTTT. Translation: CAWPPSQHF.

The rearrangement joins TRBV6-5 to TRBJ1-1, with 9 bases matching TRBD1. CDR3 length: 13 amino acids. V was pared by 5 bases and J by 4 bases, with 2 bases of the junction left unmatched. The germline V gene encodes CDR1 MNHEY and CDR2 SVGAGI. The CDR3 sequence: CASSLDRGTEAFF. CDR3 in DNA: TGTGCCAGCAGTCTGGACAGGGGCACTGAAGCTTTCTTT.

The rearrangement links TRBV6-6 to TRBJ2-7, with 11 positions matching TRBD2. The CDR3 loop spans 16 amino acids. In germline, CDR1 is MNHNY, CDR2 SVGAGI (reference sequence). The V segment lost 5 bases and the J segment 0 bases; nucleotides outside the gene matches: 6. The CDR3 bases are TGTGCCAGCAGTCCGCGGGGGACTAGCGGCTCCTACGAGCAGTACTTC. Encoded protein: CASSPRGTSGSYEQYF.

The gene calls are TRBV19 and TRBJ2-1, with 13 bases aligning to TRBD2. In germline, CDR1 is LNHDA, CDR2 SQIVND (reference sequence). The CDR3 contains 19 residues. Losses at the gene ends were 8 bases for V and 1 base for J; bases not matched to a gene: 14. Written as DNA, the CDR3 is TGTGCCAGTTCGGATCGACTAGCGGGGGGCCTGGGGTCCTACAATGAGCAGTTCTTC. It is translated as CASSDRLAGGLGSYNEQFF.

J is TRBJ1-1 and V is TRBV19, with TRBD1 matching 7 bases. Germline V gene lookup returns CDR1 LNHDA and CDR2 SQIVND (reference sequence). The CDR3 is made up of 12 amino acids. V dropped 8 bases and J dropped 4; count of bases not matched to a gene: 4. The CDR3 nucleotides read TGTGCCAGTCGACAGGGCGGCACTGAAGCTTTCTTT. Its translation: CASRQGGTEAFF.

The J gene is TRBJ2-3, the V gene TRBV7-9, with 13 positions matching TRBD2. Germline assignment: CDR1 SEHNR and CDR2 FQNEAQ (reference sequence). J lost 4 bases, V lost 5 bases, and 9 bases had no gene match. There are 17 residues in the CDR3. The CDR3 DNA sequence: TGTGCCAGCAGCCCTCCACTAGCGGGGGGGCCGCCAGATACGCAGTATTTT. Its translation is CASSPPLAGGPPDTQYF.